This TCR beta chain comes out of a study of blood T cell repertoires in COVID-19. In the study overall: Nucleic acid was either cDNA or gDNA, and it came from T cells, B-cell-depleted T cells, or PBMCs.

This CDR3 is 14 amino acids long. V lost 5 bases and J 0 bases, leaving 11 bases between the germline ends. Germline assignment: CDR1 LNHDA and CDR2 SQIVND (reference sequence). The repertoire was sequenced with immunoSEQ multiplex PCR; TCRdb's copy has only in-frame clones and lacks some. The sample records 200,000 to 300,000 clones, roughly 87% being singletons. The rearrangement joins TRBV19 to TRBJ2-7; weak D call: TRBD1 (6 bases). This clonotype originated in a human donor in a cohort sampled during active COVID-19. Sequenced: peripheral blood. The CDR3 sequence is CASSATGLSYEQYF. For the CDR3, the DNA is TGTGCCAGTAGTGCTACAGGGCTCTCCTACGAGCAGTACTTC. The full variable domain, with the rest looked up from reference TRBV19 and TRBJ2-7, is DGGITQSPKYLFRKEGQNVTLSCEQNLNHDAMYWYRQDPGQGLRLIYYSQIVNDFQKGDIAEGYSVSREKKESFPLTVTSAQKNPTAFYLCASSATGLSYEQYFGPGTRLTVT.